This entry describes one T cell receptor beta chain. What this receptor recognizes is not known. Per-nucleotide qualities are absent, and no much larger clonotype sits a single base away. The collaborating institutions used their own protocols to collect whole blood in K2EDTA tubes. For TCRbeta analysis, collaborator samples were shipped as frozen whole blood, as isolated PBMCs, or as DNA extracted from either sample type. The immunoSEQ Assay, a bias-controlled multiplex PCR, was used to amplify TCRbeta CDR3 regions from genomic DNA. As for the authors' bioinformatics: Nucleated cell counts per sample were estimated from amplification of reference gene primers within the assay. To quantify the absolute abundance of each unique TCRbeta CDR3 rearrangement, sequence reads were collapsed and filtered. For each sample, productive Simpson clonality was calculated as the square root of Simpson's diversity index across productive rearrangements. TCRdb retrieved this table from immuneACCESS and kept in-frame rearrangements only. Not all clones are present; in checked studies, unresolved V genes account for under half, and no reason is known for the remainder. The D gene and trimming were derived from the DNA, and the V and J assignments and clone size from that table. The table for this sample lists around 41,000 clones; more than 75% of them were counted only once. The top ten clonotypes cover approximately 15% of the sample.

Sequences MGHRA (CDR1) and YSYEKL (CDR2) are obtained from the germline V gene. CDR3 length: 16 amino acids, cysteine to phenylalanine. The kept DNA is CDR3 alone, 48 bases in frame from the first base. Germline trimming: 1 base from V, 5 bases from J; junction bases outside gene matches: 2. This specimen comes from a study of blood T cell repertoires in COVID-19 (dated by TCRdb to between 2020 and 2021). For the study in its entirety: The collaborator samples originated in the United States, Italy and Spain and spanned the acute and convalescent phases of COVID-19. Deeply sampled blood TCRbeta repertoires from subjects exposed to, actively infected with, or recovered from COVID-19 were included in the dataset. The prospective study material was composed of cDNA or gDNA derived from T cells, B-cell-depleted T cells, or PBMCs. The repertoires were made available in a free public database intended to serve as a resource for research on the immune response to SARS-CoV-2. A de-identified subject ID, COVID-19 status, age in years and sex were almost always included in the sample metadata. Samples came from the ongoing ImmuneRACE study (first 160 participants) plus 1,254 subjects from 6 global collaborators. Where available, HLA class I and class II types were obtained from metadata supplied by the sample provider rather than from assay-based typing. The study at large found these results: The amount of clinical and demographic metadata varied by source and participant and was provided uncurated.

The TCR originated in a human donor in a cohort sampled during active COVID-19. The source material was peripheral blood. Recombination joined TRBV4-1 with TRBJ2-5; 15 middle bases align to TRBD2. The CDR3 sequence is CASSQAGLAGGETQYF. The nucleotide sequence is TGCGCCAGCAGCCAAGCCGGACTAGCGGGGGGGGAGACCCAGTACTTC.